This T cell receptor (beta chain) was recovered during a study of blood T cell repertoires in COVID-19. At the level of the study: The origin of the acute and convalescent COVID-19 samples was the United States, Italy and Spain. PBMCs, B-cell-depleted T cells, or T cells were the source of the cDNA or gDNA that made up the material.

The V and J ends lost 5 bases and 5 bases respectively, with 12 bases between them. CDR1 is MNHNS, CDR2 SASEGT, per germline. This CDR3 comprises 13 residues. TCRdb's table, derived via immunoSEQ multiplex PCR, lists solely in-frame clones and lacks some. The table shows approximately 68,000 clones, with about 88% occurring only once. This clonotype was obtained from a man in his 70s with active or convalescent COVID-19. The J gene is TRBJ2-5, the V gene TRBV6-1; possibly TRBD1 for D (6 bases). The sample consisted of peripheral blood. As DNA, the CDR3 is TGTGCCAGCAGTTATGGGGGCGGGGAGACCCAGTACTTC. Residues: CASSYGGGETQYF.